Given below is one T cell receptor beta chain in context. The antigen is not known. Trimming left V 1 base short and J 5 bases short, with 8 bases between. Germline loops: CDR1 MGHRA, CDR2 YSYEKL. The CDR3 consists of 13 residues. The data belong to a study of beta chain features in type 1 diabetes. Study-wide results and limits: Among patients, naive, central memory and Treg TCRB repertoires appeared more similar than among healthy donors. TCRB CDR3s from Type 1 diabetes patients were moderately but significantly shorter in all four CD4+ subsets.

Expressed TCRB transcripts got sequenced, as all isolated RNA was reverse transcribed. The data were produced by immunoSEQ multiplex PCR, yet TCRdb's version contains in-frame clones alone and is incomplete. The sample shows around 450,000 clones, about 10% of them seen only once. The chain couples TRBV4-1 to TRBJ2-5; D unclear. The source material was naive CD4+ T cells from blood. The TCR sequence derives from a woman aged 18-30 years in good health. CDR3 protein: CASSQVIRETQYF. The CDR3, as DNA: TGCGCCAGCAGCCAAGTTATTAGGGAGACCCAGTACTTC.